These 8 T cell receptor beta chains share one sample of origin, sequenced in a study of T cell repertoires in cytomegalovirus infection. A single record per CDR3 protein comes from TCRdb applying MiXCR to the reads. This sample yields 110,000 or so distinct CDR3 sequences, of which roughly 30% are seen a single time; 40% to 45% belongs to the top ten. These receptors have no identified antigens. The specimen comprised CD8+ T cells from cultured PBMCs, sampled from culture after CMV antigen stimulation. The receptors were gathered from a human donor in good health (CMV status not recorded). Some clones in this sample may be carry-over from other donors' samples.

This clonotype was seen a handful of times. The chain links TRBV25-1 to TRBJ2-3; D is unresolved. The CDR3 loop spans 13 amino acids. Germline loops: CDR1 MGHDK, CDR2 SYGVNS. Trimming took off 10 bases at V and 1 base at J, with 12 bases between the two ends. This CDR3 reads CATDSFGTDTQYF. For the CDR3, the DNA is TGTGCCACCGATAGCTTCGGCACAGATACGCAGTATTTT.

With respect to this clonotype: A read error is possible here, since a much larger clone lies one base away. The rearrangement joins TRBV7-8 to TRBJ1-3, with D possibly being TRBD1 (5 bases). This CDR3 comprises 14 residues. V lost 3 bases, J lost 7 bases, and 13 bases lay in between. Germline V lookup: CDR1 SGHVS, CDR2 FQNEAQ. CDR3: CASSLRAGANTIYF. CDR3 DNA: TGTGCCAGCAGCTTGCGAGCCGGGGCGAACACCATATATTTT.

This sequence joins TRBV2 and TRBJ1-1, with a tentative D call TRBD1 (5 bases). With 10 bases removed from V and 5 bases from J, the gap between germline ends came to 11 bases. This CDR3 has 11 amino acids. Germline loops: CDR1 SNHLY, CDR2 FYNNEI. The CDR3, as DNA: TGTGCCAACACTCCAGGGACTGAAGCTTTCTTT. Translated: CANTPGTEAFF.

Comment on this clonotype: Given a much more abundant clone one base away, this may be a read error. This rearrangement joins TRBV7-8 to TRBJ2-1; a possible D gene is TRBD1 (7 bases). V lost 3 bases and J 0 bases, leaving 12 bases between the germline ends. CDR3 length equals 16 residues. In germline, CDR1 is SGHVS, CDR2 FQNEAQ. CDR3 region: CASSFAQGGSYNEQFF. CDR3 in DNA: TGTGCCAGCAGCTTCGCCCAGGGGGGCTCCTACAATGAGCAGTTCTTC.

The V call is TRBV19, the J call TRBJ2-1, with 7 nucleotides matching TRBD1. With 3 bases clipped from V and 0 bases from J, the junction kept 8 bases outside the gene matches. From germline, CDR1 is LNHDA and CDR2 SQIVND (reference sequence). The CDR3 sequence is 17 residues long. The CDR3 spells CASSITGDPLSYNEQFF. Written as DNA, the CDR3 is TGTGCCAGTAGTATCACAGGGGACCCACTCTCCTACAATGAGCAGTTCTTC.

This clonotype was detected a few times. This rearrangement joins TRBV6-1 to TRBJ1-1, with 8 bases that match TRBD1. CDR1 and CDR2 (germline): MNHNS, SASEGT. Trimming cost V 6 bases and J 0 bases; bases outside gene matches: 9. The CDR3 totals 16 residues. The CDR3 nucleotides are TGTGCCAGCAGGACAGGGGCCTATCTATTGAACACTGAAGCTTTCTTT. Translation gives CASRTGAYLLNTEAFF.

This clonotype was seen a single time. CDR3 loop: CSAPHQGVSRNTIYF. DNA of the CDR3: TGCAGTGCCCCACACCAGGGTGTATCTAGAAACACCATATATTTT. This chain connects TRBV20-1 to TRBJ1-3; the D gene is possibly TRBD1 (5 bases). The CDR3 spans 15 residues. Germline V gene data show CDR1 as DFQATT and CDR2 as SNEGSKA (reference sequence). The ends were cut back, 6 bases at V and 5 bases at J, with 20 bases in the middle.

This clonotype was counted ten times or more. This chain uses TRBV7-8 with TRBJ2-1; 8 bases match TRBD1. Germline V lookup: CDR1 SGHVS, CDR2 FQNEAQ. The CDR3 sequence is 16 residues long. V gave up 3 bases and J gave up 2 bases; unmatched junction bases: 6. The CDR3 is CASSLTGAAAYNEQFF. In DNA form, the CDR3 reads TGTGCCAGCAGCTTGACAGGGGCGGCTGCCTACAATGAGCAGTTCTTC.